This TCR beta chain came from a study of T cells after posttransplantation cyclophosphamide. Study outcomes and limitations: TRB overlap between skin or GI tissue T cells and blood was limited.

The method was immunoSEQ multiplex PCR; TCRdb's version includes in-frame clones alone and lacks a portion of them. Sampling found roughly 40,000 clones, none seen once. This clone showed up many times. Its target is not known. The related graft donor's blood sample was taken on the day of bone marrow donation. This receptor was identified in a woman in her fifties or sixties in good health and a related stem cell transplant donor. Sequencing was performed on PBMCs.

The CDR3: CASRRTGASGNTIYF. The DNA for the CDR3 is TGTGCCAGCAGACGTACCGGAGCCTCTGGAAACACCATATATTTT. V usage is TRBV6-5 and J usage is TRBJ1-3; D gene unclear. Germline CDR1 and CDR2: MNHEY and SVGAGI. V was clipped by 6 bases and J by 0 bases, with 12 bases between them. This CDR3 region has 15 residues.